This record concerns one TCR beta chain sequence. The CDR3 is 14 residues long. CDR1 and CDR2 from the germline V gene are SGHVS and FQNEAQ. The V end lost 1 base, the J end lost 6 bases, and 12 bases lay between the germline ends. This specimen belongs to a study of OX40 agonist ivuxolimab in advanced cancers. The wider study: Administration of intravenous ivuxolimab to patients occurred every 2 weeks at 0.01 to 10 mg/kg.

Using immunoSEQ multiplex PCR, the repertoire was profiled, and TCRdb retains in-frame clones only, with some absent. The data hold some 73,000 clones, with about 90% observed a single time. The rearrangement joins TRBV7-8 to TRBJ1-2; no definite D call. This receptor was identified in an adult with an advanced solid tumor such as melanoma, head and neck, liver or kidney cancer. Sequencing was performed on CD4+ or CD8+ T cells sorted from blood, taken in a trial of the OX40 agonist ivuxolimab. The CDR3 DNA is TGTGCCAGCAGCTTAGAAGTACCTGGGGATGGCTACACCTTC. This gives the protein CASSLEVPGDGYTF.